This T cell receptor (beta chain) was identified in a study of blood T cell repertoires in COVID-19. Clones were read by immunoSEQ multiplex PCR, and TCRdb kept only the in-frame ones, dropping some. The sample contains about 45,000 clones, approximately 90% of which appear only once. The CDR3 has 16 residues. V was clipped by 4 bases and J by 1 base; unmatched bases: 8. Germline values: CDR1 SGHKS, CDR2 YYEKEE (reference sequence). This clone was found once. The rearrangement uses TRBV5-5 and TRBJ2-5; 9 bases line up with TRBD1. Sequenced sample: peripheral blood. This clonotype originated in an elderly woman in a cohort sampled during active or convalescent COVID-19. The CDR3 region has the DNA TGTGCCAGCAGCCCCGGGACAGGGCGATTCCAAGAGACCCAGTACTTC. Its translation: CASSPGTGRFQETQYF.